These T cell receptor beta chains were read from a single sample in a study of beta chain features in type 1 diabetes. Sequenced by immunoSEQ multiplex PCR; TCRdb stores in-frame clones only, minus some. The repertoire has 850,000 to 900,000 clones, around a sixth of them found once; the top ten carry about 0.02%. The sequenced material came from naive CD4+ T cells from blood. The receptors come from a woman aged 18-29 years in good health. Both conserved end residues are part of each CDR3. D genes are given only for firm matches. Only part of the rows carry a size: once, few, many, or a class if the clone is expanded.

V: TRBV7-2
J: TRBJ2-1
size: NA
D: NA
DNA: TGTGCCAGCAGCTTAGGCAGGGAAGTTAGCCGGCAGTTCTTC
CDR3: CASSLGREVSRQFF

V: TRBV28
J: TRBJ1-1
size: NA
D: NA
DNA: TGTGCCAGCAGTGAGGGGACCGGGACTGAAGCTTTCTTT
CDR3: CASSEGTGTEAFF

V: TRBV9
J: TRBJ2-7
size: few
D: TRBD1
DNA: TGTGCCAGCAGCGTAGGACAGGGGACCTTTTATGAGCAGTACTTC
CDR3: CASSVGQGTFYEQYF

V: TRBV7-9
J: TRBJ2-7
size: NA
D: TRBD1
DNA: TGTGCCAGCAGCTTTGGAAACAGGGGGAGTTCCTACGAGCAGTACTTC
CDR3: CASSFGNRGSSYEQYF

V: TRBV28
J: TRBJ1-1
size: NA
D: NA
DNA: TGTGCCAGCAGTTTCGGGGGGAACACTGAAGCTTTCTTT
CDR3: CASSFGGNTEAFF

V: TRBV5-1
J: TRBJ1-2
size: NA
D: TRBD1
DNA: TGCGCCAGCAGCTTGGGGACACGGGACAGGGCCGGCTACACCTTC
CDR3: CASSLGTRDRAGYTF

V: TRBV15
J: TRBJ1-5
size: few
D: TRBD1
DNA: TGTGCCACCAGTTTTTCAGGGGGCCGTCAGCCCCAGCATTTT
CDR3: CATSFSGGRQPQHF

V: TRBV6-5
J: TRBJ2-6
size: NA
D: TRBD1
DNA: TGTGCCAGCAGGGACACAGGGGTTTGGGCCAACGTCCTGACTTTC
CDR3: CASRDTGVWANVLTF

V: TRBV18
J: TRBJ2-1
size: few
D: TRBD2
DNA: TGTGCCAGCTCAACCGGGACTAGCGGCTACAATGAGCAGTTCTTC
CDR3: CASSTGTSGYNEQFF

V: TRBV5-1
J: TRBJ2-7
size: NA
D: NA
DNA: TGCGCCAGCAGCTTGGCCGCCAGCAACACCTACGAGCAGTACTTC
CDR3: CASSLAASNTYEQYF

V: TRBV7-9
J: TRBJ2-7
size: NA
D: NA
DNA: TGTGCCAGCTCCGTCACCTCAAACTACGAGCAGTACTTC
CDR3: CASSVTSNYEQYF

V: TRBV7-2
J: TRBJ2-3
size: NA
D: NA
DNA: TGTGCCAGCAGCCTCCCGCCTTATACAGATACGCAGTATTTT
CDR3: CASSLPPYTDTQYF

V: TRBV9
J: TRBJ2-1
size: NA
D: NA
DNA: TGTGCCAGCAGCACCCGAGGGGATATAGCGCAAACCTACAATGAGCAGTTCTTC
CDR3: CASSTRGDIAQTYNEQFF

V: TRBV16
J: TRBJ2-7
size: once
D: NA
DNA: TGTGCCAGCAGCCAATCTCCCGGGATCTACGAGCAGTACTTC
CDR3: CASSQSPGIYEQYF

V: TRBV7-9
J: TRBJ1-1
size: NA
D: NA
DNA: TGTGCCAGCAGCGCCCTCCAGGAGACTGAAGCTTTCTTT
CDR3: CASSALQETEAFF

V: TRBV10-3
J: TRBJ2-1
size: few
D: TRBD2
DNA: TGTGCCATCAGTGAGCCCGTGGGACTAGCGGAAAGATCCCACTCCTACAATGAGCAGTTCTTC
CDR3: CAISEPVGLAERSHSYNEQFF